The clone carrying this TCR beta chain was seen only once. Germline V gene sequence: CDR1 SGHNT, CDR2 YYREEE (reference sequence). V was shortened by 3 bases and J by 3 bases, with 15 bases between the two germline ends. There are 15 residues in the CDR3. The entry originates in a study of T cell changes during pregnancy in multiple sclerosis. The assay was immunoSEQ multiplex PCR, and TCRdb's table has in-frame clones only and misses some. The table has about 45,000 clones, just under 95% seen once. The sample here was CD4+ T cells from peripheral blood mononuclear cells, taken in the third trimester of pregnancy. The sequence derives from a female donor with multiple sclerosis, enrolled in a pregnancy study. This chain connects TRBV5-4 to TRBJ1-1, with a possible D match to TRBD1 (6 bases). The CDR3: CASSYGGARDTEAFF. CDR3 nucleotide sequence: TGTGCCAGCAGCTATGGGGGGGCCAGGGACACTGAAGCTTTCTTT.